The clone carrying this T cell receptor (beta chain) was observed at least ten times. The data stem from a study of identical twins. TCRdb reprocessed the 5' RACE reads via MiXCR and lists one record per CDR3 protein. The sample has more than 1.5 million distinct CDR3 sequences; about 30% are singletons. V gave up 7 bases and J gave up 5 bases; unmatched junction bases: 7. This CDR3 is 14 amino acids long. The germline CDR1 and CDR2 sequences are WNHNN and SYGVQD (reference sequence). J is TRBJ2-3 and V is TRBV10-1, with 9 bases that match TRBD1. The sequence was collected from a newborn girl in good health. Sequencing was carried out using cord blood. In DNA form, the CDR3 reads TGCGCCAGCAAGCCGGGACAGGGACAAGATACGCAGTATTTT. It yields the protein CASKPGQGQDTQYF.